This TCR beta chain is from a study of Graves' ophthalmopathy and Graves' hyperthyroidism. Study details: Calling hyperthyroidism stable required that no ophthalmopathy show up within 18 months of follow-up.

Amplified material comprised TCR beta CDR3 regions derived from RNA transcripts. An initial RT-PCR round employing HTBI primers preceded a second-round multiplex PCR. A single record per CDR3 protein comes from TCRdb applying MiXCR to the multiplex PCR reads. The sample has more than 1,000,000 distinct CDR3 sequences, approximately 35% seen once. As concerns this clonotype: Its antigen is currently unknown. One end of the junction varies from germline; a read error may be responsible.

General observations from the study: Appearing in blood as well were most expanded thyroid clonotypes above 0.001 frequency. Discriminating ophthalmopathy from stable hyperthyroidism, a 13-signature model attained a sensitivity of 87.88% and a specificity of around 77%.

Germline-derived CDR1 and CDR2 are MGHRA and YSYEKL. This CDR3 contains 15 residues. The J gene is TRBJ1-1, the V gene TRBV4-1; 10 bases align to TRBD1. Sequences were obtained from peripheral blood or thyroid tissue (not recorded which). The sequence was collected from an adult man with Graves' hyperthyroidism. DNA for the CDR3: TGTGCCAGCAGTCAACCCCGGGACAGGGGCACTGAAGCTTTCTTT. Translating gives CASSQPRDRGTEAFF.